This TCR beta chain was sequenced in a study of control samples from healthy donors and cancer patients. V was shortened by 3 bases and J by 6 bases, with 17 bases between the two germline ends. Per germline, CDR1 LNHNV and CDR2 YYDKDF (reference sequence). The CDR3 is made up of 16 amino acids. The repertoire was sequenced with immunoSEQ multiplex PCR; TCRdb's copy has only in-frame clones and lacks some. In the table there are some 100,000 clones, approximately 90% of which are singletons. The receptor was derived from a woman between 50 and 59 years old in good health. The rearrangement joins TRBV15 to TRBJ1-4, with D tentatively TRBD1 (5 bases). The sequenced material came from blood. CDR3 region: CATSREQGQAYEKLFF. CDR3 DNA: TGTGCCACCAGCAGGGAGCAGGGCCAGGCCTATGAAAAACTGTTTTTT.